This passage covers 5 T cell receptor beta chains from one sample sequenced in a study of response to subunit inactivated influenza vaccine. Each CDR3 protein is one row after TCRdb ran MiXCR on the RT-PCR reads. The data show under 800,000 distinct CDR3 sequences, roughly 14% seen once. Material: PBMCs from blood, obtained around two weeks before vaccination. Receptors were obtained from a man between 45 and 60 years old who received an inactivated influenza vaccine.

Concerning this clonotype itself: This may be a read error: a much more frequent sequence differs by one nucleotide. The chain couples TRBV6-6 to TRBJ1-2, with D tentatively TRBD1 (5 bases). Germline values: CDR1 MNHNY, CDR2 SVGAGI (reference sequence). Trimming took 8 bases from V and 5 from J, leaving 12 bases between them. The CDR3 contains 12 residues. The CDR3: CASYSQGYGYTF. In DNA form, the CDR3 reads TGTGCCAGCTATTCGCAGGGTTATGGCTACACCTTC.

This clonotype has more than one count but fewer than ten. The chain recombines TRBV5-1 with TRBJ2-2, with D possibly being TRBD1 or TRBD2 (5 bases each). Looked up from germline, CDR1 is SGHRS and CDR2 is YFSETQ. The V end lost 2 bases, the J end lost 4 bases, and 12 bases lay between the germline ends. CDR3 size: 15 residues. CDR3 in DNA: TGCGCCAGCAGCTTCGGGACGATGGGCACCGGGGAGCTGTTTTTT. Amino acid sequence: CASSFGTMGTGELFF.

This clonotype turned up a few times. The V gene is TRBV12-3 or TRBV12-4, the J gene TRBJ2-1, with TRBD2 matching 8 bases. The CDR3 spans 15 residues. V shed 6 bases and J 5 bases; nucleotides not matched to a gene: 9. The CDR3, as DNA: TGTGCCAGCAGCCGAACGGGACTAGGTGACAATGAGCAGTTCTTC. It is translated as CASSRTGLGDNEQFF.

In DNA, the CDR3 is TGTGCCAGCACCCAGGCCTACGAGCAGTACTTC. Its translation: CASTQAYEQYF. This chain joins TRBV6-5 and TRBJ2-7; D is unclear. This CDR3 contains 11 residues. V dropped 7 bases and J dropped 2 bases, with 6 bases sitting between them. Germline V gene lookup returns CDR1 MNHEY and CDR2 SVGAGI.

Concerning this clonotype: It may be a read error: a sequence one base away is much more abundant. The rearrangement uses TRBV28 and TRBJ2-7; 9 bases match TRBD1. This CDR3 spans 12 amino acids. J was trimmed by 9 bases and V by 6 bases; bases with no gene match: 6. CDR1 and CDR2 (germline): MDHEN, SYDVKM. The CDR3 loop is CASRWTGVRQYF. The CDR3 nucleotides are TGTGCCAGCAGATGGACAGGGGTCAGGCAGTACTTC.